This entry is about one TCR beta chain. It lacks a known antigen. The record has no base qualities; no much larger clone is one base away. The data belong to a study of CD8 T cells in Susac syndrome (dated by TCRdb to about 2019). Study-level background: Repertoire sequencing was used to test whether CD8+ T cell activation and differentiation in Susac syndrome was antigen driven.

Study-wide findings and limitations: The TCR sequencing and HLA analysis was acknowledged to have included a relatively small number of individuals.

CDR1 and CDR2, per the germline V gene, are KGHDR and SFDVKD. The CDR3 has 16 amino acids, counting the end cysteine and phenylalanine. Just CDR3 DNA is preserved here, 48 bases in frame from base 1. Trimming removed 6 bases from V and 3 bases from J, leaving 17 bases between the germline ends. RNA was extracted using the RNeasy kit, and about 0.45 to 1 ug of the RNA was reverse transcribed with random hexamers. TCR beta CDR3 regions were amplified with the immunoSEQ multiplex PCR assay covering 54 Vbeta and 13 Jbeta segments. To correct PCR amplification bias, a synthetic template baseline was used for both primer optimization and computational correction. As for the original processing: Reads were annotated to V, D and J genes per IMGT and analyzed with immunoSEQ Analyzer, keeping only productive sequences. Clonality was calculated as one minus the Shannon entropy normalized by log2 of the number of productive unique sequences. Public and private clones were assessed among the 100 most prevalent clones of each patient and control. Susac-specific clones were defined as absent from healthy and MS cohorts, 1052 published viral clones and other ImmuneACCESS disease sequences. TCRdb reanalyzed the raw reads on its own, using fastp at Q25 for trimming and MiXCR for clone calling, and kept in-frame beta chains. When rows share a CDR3 protein, they turn into one entry using the most common DNA and genes. TCRdb, not the original authors, processed these V and J calls. The sample table holds some 110,000 distinct CDR3 sequences, of which roughly 93% were seen once. The top ten clones comprise about 0.096% of the sample.

Peripheral blood CD8+ and CD4+ T cells from healthy donors, Susac syndrome patients and multiple sclerosis patients were profiled by high-throughput TCR beta sequencing. Multiple sclerosis controls were treatment-naive patients with stable or active relapsing-remitting disease fulfilling revised McDonald criteria. CD8+ TEMRA cells were enriched by FACS, while bulk CD8+ and CD4+ T cells were purified by magnetic negative isolation. Blood was drawn into EDTA tubes, processed within 24 hours, and PBMCs were isolated by density gradient centrifugation. PBMCs intended for TCR sequencing were frozen in liquid nitrogen and were later thawed in a 37 degrees C water bath. The sorted or isolated CD4+, CD8+ and CD8+ TEMRA cells reached a purity of at least 90%.

The sequenced sample consisted of CD4+ T cells from PBMCs. The clonotype was recovered from a human donor with multiple sclerosis. The rearranged segments are TRBV24-1 and TRBJ2-1; the D region possibly corresponds to TRBD1 (7 bases align). The CDR3 reads as follows: CATSRGTAGRYNEQFF. The bases are TGTGCCACCAGTCGGGGGACAGCGGGCCGCTACAATGAGCAGTTCTTC.